The 27 T cell receptor beta chains below were found in one sample sequenced in a study of Tregs in tolerant kidney transplant recipients. Here immunoSEQ multiplex PCR was the method, and the copy in TCRdb shows in-frame clones only, minus some. The sample lists under 80,000 clones, approximately 85% occurring once. The sequencing here drew on Tregs from blood, taken before the transplant. The receptors were gathered from a human donor who received a combined kidney and bone marrow transplant.

The V gene is TRBV28, the J gene TRBJ2-7; 7 bases line up with TRBD2. The CDR3 consists of 15 residues. Germline V CDR1 and CDR2: MDHEN, SYDVKM. Trimming at V came to 4 bases and at J to 6 bases, leaving 12 bases not matched to a gene. The CDR3: CASSSSSASGCEQYF. In nucleotides, the CDR3 is TGTGCCAGCAGTTCATCTTCGGCTAGCGGATGCGAGCAGTACTTC.

The CDR3 loop reads CASTLTGDTQYF. In nucleotides, the CDR3 is TGTGCCAGCACCCTGACAGGAGATACGCAGTATTTT. This chain uses TRBV5-4 with TRBJ2-3, with TRBD1 as a possible D gene (6 bases). The CDR3 extends over 12 amino acids. CDR1 SGHNT and CDR2 YYREEE come from the germline V gene (reference sequence). Trimming took off 6 bases at V and 5 bases at J, with 10 bases between the two ends.

V usage is TRBV18 and J usage is TRBJ2-7; D not resolved. Trimming cost V 3 bases and J 1 base, with 7 bases left between them. The CDR3 length is 13 residues. CDR1 and CDR2 from the germline V gene are KGHSH and LQKENI. The CDR3 DNA sequence: TGTGCCAGCTCACCGATATCGTCCTACGAGCAGTACTTC. This sequence encodes CASSPISSYEQYF.

The V call is TRBV7-6, the J call TRBJ2-2; 8 nucleotides line up with TRBD1. The CDR3 is 17 amino acids. Germline-derived CDR1 and CDR2 are SGHVS and FNYEAQ. After removal of 3 bases from V and 5 bases from J, the junction contained 11 bases not matched to a gene. CDR3 sequence (DNA): TGTGCCAGCAGCTTGAGAGCGAGGACAGGGCGGACCGGGGAGCTGTTTTTT. The encoded protein is CASSLRARTGRTGELFF. The variable domain in full, with the rest retrieved from reference TRBV7-6 and TRBJ2-2, is GAGVSQSPRYKVTKRGQDVALRCDPISGHVSLYWYRQALGQGPEFLTYFNYEAQQDKSGLPNDRFSAERPEGSISTLTIQRTEQRDSAMYRCASSLRARTGRTGELFFGEGSRLTVL.

V gene TRBV19 combines with J gene TRBJ2-5; 7 nucleotides agree with TRBD2. V lost 3 bases, J lost 4 bases, and 5 bases stayed unmatched. CDR3 length: 14 amino acids. CDR1 and CDR2 from the germline V gene are LNHDA and SQIVND (reference sequence). As DNA, the CDR3 is TGTGCCAGTAGTATGACGACTAGCCGAGAGACCCAGTACTTC. This sequence encodes CASSMTTSRETQYF.

The J gene is TRBJ2-5, the V gene TRBV27; 7 bases match TRBD1. The CDR3 spans 13 residues. CDR1 is MNHEY, CDR2 SMNVEV, per germline (reference sequence). Trimming removed 6 bases from V and 3 bases from J; junction bases left unmatched: 4. The CDR3 DNA reads as TGTGCCAGCAGATACAGGGGAGAAGAGACCCAGTACTTC. It specifies CASRYRGEETQYF.

As concerns this clone: Given the absence of the conserved phenylalanine or tryptophan at the CDR3 end, a read error is likely. The chain has TRBV7-9 and TRBJ1-2, with unresolved D. CDR1 is SEHNR and CDR2 is FQNEAQ in the germline V gene (reference sequence). CDR3 length: 15 residues. V gave up 1 base and J gave up 4 bases, with 13 bases separating them. The CDR3 DNA reads as TGTGCCAGCAGCTTAGGAGCTTTGTCCGGCTATGGCTACACCCTC. This encodes CASSLGALSGYGYTL.

This clone was picked up a small number of times. V is TRBV11-2 and J is TRBJ2-7, with 7 positions matching TRBD2. V was clipped by 6 bases and J by 3 bases; unmatched bases: 20. This CDR3 contains 18 residues. Per germline, CDR1 SGHAT and CDR2 FQNNGV. The CDR3 spells CASSGLAGDQRGVYEQYF. The DNA for the CDR3 is TGTGCCAGCAGTGGCTTGGCGGGAGACCAGAGAGGGGTCTACGAGCAGTACTTC.

This chain connects TRBV18 to TRBJ1-1; possible D gene TRBD1, 5 bases. Between the trimmed V and J ends, which lost 0 bases and 5 bases, there was a span of 13 bases. This CDR3 contains 15 residues. Germline V gene sequence: CDR1 KGHSH, CDR2 LQKENI. CDR3 in DNA: TGTGCCAGCTCACCACCGGGGGGGTCGAGGACTGAAGCTTTCTTT. Its translation: CASSPPGGSRTEAFF.

V and J are TRBV9 and TRBJ2-1; 11 bases align to TRBD2. CDR3 length: 15 amino acids. From germline, CDR1 is SGDLS and CDR2 YYNGEE. V lost 4 bases and J lost 10; bases outside the gene matches: 10. In DNA, the CDR3 is TGTGCCAGCAGCCTGACTAGCGGGACTCCGCAGGAGCAGTTCTTC. This codes for CASSLTSGTPQEQFF.

V gene TRBV5-1 combines with J gene TRBJ1-2; perhaps TRBD1 as D (6 bases). Trimming took 4 bases from V and 8 from J, leaving 24 bases between them. Germline V gene lookup returns CDR1 SGHRS and CDR2 YFSETQ. The CDR3 spans 16 residues. The CDR3 loop reads CASSQTPTGTRHGYTF. CDR3 bases: TGCGCCAGCAGCCAGACACCGACAGGAACTCGACACGGCTACACCTTC. Full variable domain (outside the CDR3, taken from reference TRBV5-1 and TRBJ1-2): KAGVTQTPRYLIKTRGQQVTLSCSPISGHRSVSWYQQTPGQGLQFLFEYFSETQRNKGNFPGRFSGRQFSNSRSEMNVSTLELGDSALYLCASSQTPTGTRHGYTFGSGTRLTVV.

The chain employs TRBV5-4 and TRBJ1-2; D gene unclear. Germline V gene sequence: CDR1 SGHNT, CDR2 YYREEE (reference sequence). The CDR3 spans 16 residues. V lost 7 bases to trimming and J lost 4 bases, with 23 bases between them. CDR3 sequence reads: CASSVDVPGKIYGYTF. The CDR3 DNA sequence: TGTGCCAGCTCTGTAGACGTACCAGGAAAGATCTATGGCTACACCTTC.

The chain employs TRBV5-4 and TRBJ1-1; D might be TRBD1 (6 bases). Germline CDR1 is SGHNT and CDR2 is YYREEE (reference sequence). The CDR3 has 17 residues. V gave up 4 bases and J gave up 0 bases, with 19 bases separating them. The CDR3 loop is CASSPSWGTTLNTEAFF. The CDR3 region has the DNA TGTGCCAGCAGCCCTAGTTGGGGGACAACTCTGAACACTGAAGCTTTCTTT.

V gene TRBV5-1 combines with J gene TRBJ1-4; D gene unclear. The CDR3 runs to 14 residues. The V gene's germline CDR1 is SGHRS and CDR2 YFSETQ. Trimming removed 0 bases from V and 5 bases from J, with 8 bases in between. CDR3 nucleotides: TGCGCCAGCAGCTTGGAGGCAAGAAATGAAAAACTGTTTTTT. Its protein product is CASSLEARNEKLFF.

This clone has just one count. The gene calls are TRBV6-1 and TRBJ2-1; D uncertain. The CDR3 covers 11 residues. Deletions cut 6 bases from V and 9 bases from J, with 9 bases between. Germline V gene sequence: CDR1 MNHNS, CDR2 SASEGT. The CDR3 DNA is TGTGCCAGCAGATGGATGGGTGAGCAGTTCTTC. It specifies CASRWMGEQFF.

This chain links TRBV19 with TRBJ1-1; no clear D gene. Trimming shortened V by 2 bases and J by 1 base, and 8 bases separated the two germline ends. The germline V gene encodes CDR1 LNHDA and CDR2 SQIVND (reference sequence). The length of the CDR3 is 14 residues. DNA of the CDR3: TGTGCCAGTAGTATATCCGCCGGGAACACTGAAGCTTTCTTT. This codes for CASSISAGNTEAFF. The variable domain in full, with the rest retrieved from reference TRBV19 and TRBJ1-1, is DGGITQSPKYLFRKEGQNVTLSCEQNLNHDAMYWYRQDPGQGLRLIYYSQIVNDFQKGDIAEGYSVSREKKESFPLTVTSAQKNPTAFYLCASSISAGNTEAFFGQGTRLTVV.

The rearrangement links TRBV5-1 to TRBJ2-3; tentative D call: TRBD2 (5 bases). The CDR3 loop spans 14 amino acids. CDR1 and CDR2 from the germline V gene are SGHRS and YFSETQ. Trimming took off 4 bases at V and 6 bases at J, with 15 bases between the two ends. The CDR3 DNA sequence: TGCGCCAGCAGCATGGACGCCCGAGGGGATACGCAGTATTTT. The encoded protein is CASSMDARGDTQYF.

In DNA, the CDR3 is TGTGCCAGCAGTGATCCTTTCTCCTACAAGCAGTACTTC. Translation: CASSDPFSYKQYF. The chain recombines TRBV2 with TRBJ2-5; unclear D gene. Trimming removed 3 bases from V and 11 bases from J, with 16 bases in between. Germline CDR1 and CDR2: SNHLY and FYNNEI. The CDR3 contains 13 residues.

The chain employs TRBV9 and TRBJ2-3; 12 bases map to TRBD2. Trimming cost V 4 bases and J 0 bases; bases outside gene matches: 6. Germline CDR1 is SGDLS and CDR2 is YYNGEE. There are 17 residues in the CDR3. CDR3 amino acids: CASSRIGLAGSTDTQYF. CDR3 DNA sequence: TGTGCCAGCAGCCGAATCGGACTAGCGGGGAGCACAGATACGCAGTATTTT.

A single count supports this clone. The chain is built from TRBV13 and TRBJ2-3; 9 bases fit TRBD2. CDR3 size: 14 residues. Per the germline V gene, CDR1 is PRHDT and CDR2 is FYEKMQ (reference sequence). V lost 11 bases and J lost 6; bases outside the gene matches: 12. CDR3 sequence: CAPDGREGRDTQYF. DNA for the CDR3: TGTGCCCCCGATGGGCGGGAGGGTAGGGATACGCAGTATTTT.

With regard to this clone: The junction differs from germline at one of its ends, possibly a read error. The chain is built from TRBV10-3 and TRBJ2-7; 10 bases fit TRBD1. The CDR3 is 21 amino acids. Germline CDR1 reads ENHRY; CDR2 reads SYGVKD. CDR3 coding DNA: TGTGCCATCAGTGAGCCGGAGGAGTGGGACAGGGGAGGAAAAGGGTCCTACGGGCAGTACTTC. This gives the protein CAISEPEEWDRGGKGSYGQYF.

The chain combines TRBV13 with TRBJ1-3; D uncertain. Trimming pared 0 bases from V and 4 bases from J, leaving 4 bases between. The CDR3 has 13 amino acids. Looked up from germline, CDR1 is PRHDT and CDR2 is FYEKMQ (reference sequence). The CDR3 bases are TGTGCCAGCAGCTTAGGCGTAGGAAACACCATATATTTT. This encodes CASSLGVGNTIYF.

The J gene is TRBJ2-5, the V gene TRBV5-1, with D perhaps matching TRBD2 (6 bases). V lost 3 bases, J lost 5 bases, and 14 bases lay in between. This CDR3 is built from 14 residues. CDR1 is SGHRS, CDR2 YFSETQ, per germline. For the CDR3, the DNA is TGCGCCAGCAGCTCGCCGGGACTTGGGGAGACCCAGTACTTC. Translating gives CASSSPGLGETQYF.

The chain combines TRBV9 with TRBJ2-1; no clear D gene. The V end was cut by 1 base, the J end by 0 bases, with 8 bases between. CDR1 is SGDLS, CDR2 YYNGEE, per germline. The CDR3 length is 15 residues. The CDR3 reads CASSVSARSYNEQFF. Here the CDR3 DNA reads TGTGCCAGCAGCGTAAGCGCGCGCTCCTACAATGAGCAGTTCTTC. Full variable domain (outside the CDR3, taken from reference TRBV9 and TRBJ2-1): DSGVTQTPKHLITATGQRVTLRCSPRSGDLSVYWYQQSLDQGLQFLIQYYNGEERAKGNILERFSAQQFPDLHSELNLSSLELGDSALYFCASSVSARSYNEQFFGPGTRLTVL.

The rearrangement uses TRBV5-1 and TRBJ2-7, with D possibly being TRBD2 (5 bases). The V end lost 4 bases, the J end lost 4 bases, and 12 bases lay between the germline ends. Germline lookup yields CDR1 SGHRS and CDR2 YFSETQ. The CDR3 runs to 13 residues. The CDR3 reads CASSPRGTYEQYF. CDR3 nucleotides: TGCGCCAGCAGCCCCCGGGGAACTTACGAGCAGTACTTC. Based on the CDR3 plus reference TRBV5-1 and TRBJ2-7, the full variable domain is KAGVTQTPRYLIKTRGQQVTLSCSPISGHRSVSWYQQTPGQGLQFLFEYFSETQRNKGNFPGRFSGRQFSNSRSEMNVSTLELGDSALYLCASSPRGTYEQYFGPGTRLTVT.

In DNA form, the CDR3 reads TGTGCCAGCAGTTCCCCCCCGGGCGAGCAGTACTTC. Protein product: CASSSPPGEQYF. The rearrangement joins TRBV6-9 to TRBJ2-7; D remains unclear. Germline V gene sequence: CDR1 MNHGY, CDR2 SVAAGI. The germline V and J ends were trimmed by 4 bases and 6 bases, with 10 bases remaining between them. This CDR3 spans 12 amino acids.

This clone is labeled medium-sized (0.01 to 0.1%). This rearrangement joins TRBV7-9 to TRBJ2-7; D gene ambiguous. Germline V CDR1 and CDR2: SEHNR, FQNEAQ (reference sequence). The CDR3 is 11 residues long. V was clipped by 2 bases and J by 6 bases, with 5 bases between them. CDR3 residues: CASSLTVEQYF. The CDR3 nucleotides read TGTGCCAGCAGCTTAACCGTCGAGCAGTACTTC.